Listed here are 25 T cell receptor beta chains from one sample, sequenced in a study of T cell responses to AZD1222 COVID-19 vaccine. Sequencing used immunoSEQ multiplex PCR; TCRdb keeps in-frame clones, though not all of them. The sample holds 150,000 to 200,000 clones, about 93% seen once. Sequences were derived from peripheral blood, sampled 28 days after the second AZD1222 dose. The receptors come from an adult who received the AZD1222 COVID-19 vaccine.

This clone was seen only a few times. The chain has TRBV7-8 and TRBJ2-2, with 12 positions matching TRBD2. V gave up 0 bases and J gave up 2 bases; unmatched junction bases: 7. From germline, CDR1 is SGHVS and CDR2 FQNEAQ. The CDR3 covers 19 residues. The CDR3 nucleotides are TGTGCCAGCAGCTTAGCGTACGGACTAGCGGGACTTAACACCGGGGAGCTGTTTTTT. The encoded protein is CASSLAYGLAGLNTGELFF.

V gene TRBV14 combines with J gene TRBJ1-2, with 7 bases that match TRBD1. Trimming took 4 bases from V and 1 from J; bases not matched to a gene: 9. In germline, CDR1 is SGHDN, CDR2 FVKESK. CDR3 size: 16 residues. The CDR3 loop is CASSPGQMLFNYGYTF. The CDR3 region has the DNA TGTGCCAGCAGCCCGGGACAGATGCTTTTTAACTATGGCTACACCTTC.

V is TRBV28 and J is TRBJ2-7; 10 bases match TRBD1. In germline, CDR1 is MDHEN, CDR2 SYDVKM. J was trimmed by 2 bases and V by 2 bases; bases with no gene match: 3. The CDR3 totals 15 residues. CDR3: CASSLDGQGAYEQYF. The CDR3 DNA sequence: TGTGCCAGCAGTTTAGATGGACAGGGGGCCTACGAGCAGTACTTC.

V gene TRBV20-1 combines with J gene TRBJ2-5; D uncertain. The V gene lost 7 bases and the J gene lost 4 bases, with 7 bases spanning the gap. CDR3 length equals 10 residues. Germline CDR1 DFQATT, CDR2 SNEGSKA (reference sequence). Here the CDR3 reads CSGLGETQYF. CDR3 nucleotide sequence: TGCAGTGGCTTGGGAGAGACCCAGTACTTC.

The chain recombines TRBV12-3 or TRBV12-4 with TRBJ2-2, with 7 bases aligning to TRBD1. There are 13 residues in the CDR3. The trim removed 5 bases at V and 5 bases at J, leaving 2 bases unmatched. The CDR3 region has the DNA TGTGCCAGCAGTGACAGGGCTACCGGGGAGCTGTTTTTT. This sequence encodes CASSDRATGELFF.

This chain joins TRBV27 and TRBJ2-3; 8 nucleotides match TRBD1. Per the germline V gene, CDR1 is MNHEY and CDR2 is SMNVEV (reference sequence). V shed 7 bases and J 4 bases; nucleotides not matched to a gene: 10. This CDR3 has 15 residues. CDR3 region: CASTMGQEGADTQYF. The DNA for the CDR3 is TGTGCCAGCACGATGGGACAGGAGGGGGCAGATACGCAGTATTTT.

This clone was detected only once. V gene TRBV5-1 combines with J gene TRBJ1-6; unclear D gene. The V gene's germline CDR1 is SGHRS and CDR2 YFSETQ. The CDR3 totals 14 residues. Trimming left V 0 bases short and J 8 bases short, with 9 bases between. DNA for the CDR3: TGCGCCAGCAGCTTGGCTGGTGAAGATTCACCCCTCCACTTT. It is translated as CASSLAGEDSPLHF.

The rearrangement links TRBV6-4 to TRBJ2-3; 8 bases agree with TRBD2. The CDR3 runs 15 residues. V shed 0 bases, J shed 4 bases, and the junction held 3 bases outside the gene matches. Germline V gives CDR1 MRHNA, CDR2 SNTAGT. The CDR3 reads CASSDSGGGPDTQYF. The CDR3 coding sequence is TGTGCCAGCAGTGACTCGGGCGGGGGGCCAGATACGCAGTATTTT.

The V gene is TRBV5-4, the J gene TRBJ2-1; TRBD2 aligns across 10 bases. The germline gives CDR1 SGHNT, CDR2 YYREEE (reference sequence). V gave up 0 bases and J gave up 8 bases; unmatched junction bases: 5. This CDR3 region has 15 residues. Here the CDR3 reads CASSLVASGGYEQFF. CDR3 bases: TGTGCCAGCAGCTTGGTGGCTAGCGGGGGCTATGAGCAGTTCTTC.

V usage is TRBV12-3 or TRBV12-4 and J usage is TRBJ2-7, with D possibly TRBD1 on 5 matching bases. The CDR3 is 12 amino acids. The V gene lost 3 bases and the J gene lost 5 bases, with 8 bases spanning the gap. CDR3 protein: CASSFRVDEQYF. The CDR3 nucleotides are TGTGCCAGCAGTTTCAGGGTTGACGAGCAGTACTTC.

The chain uses TRBV9 and TRBJ1-5; D ambiguous. Looked up from germline, CDR1 is SGDLS and CDR2 is YYNGEE. The CDR3 contains 15 residues. V was clipped by 2 bases and J by 3 bases, with 12 bases between them. The CDR3 DNA is TGTGCCAGCAGCGTGCGGGGAAGTACCAATCAGCCCCAGCATTTT. The encoded protein is CASSVRGSTNQPQHF.

The gene calls are TRBV2 and TRBJ2-1; 10 bases agree with TRBD1. V shed 0 bases, J shed 8 bases, and the junction held 7 bases outside the gene matches. CDR3 length: 16 amino acids. Germline lookup yields CDR1 SNHLY and CDR2 FYNNEI. CDR3 protein: CASSEALRDRGHEQFF. CDR3 DNA: TGTGCCAGCAGTGAAGCGCTTCGGGACAGGGGTCATGAGCAGTTCTTC.

The chain carries TRBV11-1 and TRBJ2-1; D perhaps matches TRBD1 (6 bases). Trimming took off 2 bases at V and 4 bases at J, with 12 bases between the two ends. Germline loops: CDR1 SGHAT, CDR2 FQDESV (reference sequence). The CDR3 covers 15 residues. CDR3 bases: TGTGCCAGCAGCTTAAGTGTCAGGGGATACAATGAGCAGTTCTTC. Protein product: CASSLSVRGYNEQFF.

The chain couples TRBV4-1 to TRBJ2-7; either TRBD1 or TRBD2 may supply D (6 bases each). Trimming removed 1 base from V and 2 bases from J, with 15 bases in between. The CDR3 consists of 16 residues. CDR1 and CDR2 from the germline V gene are MGHRA and YSYEKL. The CDR3 region is CASSQGLAGQAYEQYF. CDR3 sequence (DNA): TGCGCCAGCAGCCAAGGGCTGGCGGGACAAGCCTACGAGCAGTACTTC.

The chain uses TRBV18 and TRBJ1-3; D remains ambiguous. CDR1 KGHSH and CDR2 LQKENI come from the germline V gene. The CDR3 covers 15 residues. V lost 0 bases and J lost 0, with 6 bases in between. DNA for the CDR3: TGTGCCAGCTCACCACCGGAAGGCTCTGGAAACACCATATATTTT. It translates to CASSPPEGSGNTIYF.

The chain combines TRBV29-1 with TRBJ1-3, with 8 bases identical to TRBD1. Germline values: CDR1 SQVTM, CDR2 ANQGSEA. This CDR3 is 14 amino acids long. Trimming cost V 8 bases and J 0 bases; bases outside gene matches: 6. The CDR3: CSFRQGNSGNTIYF. Written as DNA, the CDR3 is TGCAGCTTCCGACAGGGGAACTCTGGAAACACCATATATTTT.

The chain uses TRBV28 and TRBJ1-5; perhaps TRBD1 as D (5 bases). The ends were cut back, 2 bases at V and 6 bases at J, with 11 bases in the middle. Germline lookup yields CDR1 MDHEN and CDR2 SYDVKM. The length of the CDR3 is 14 residues. The CDR3 loop reads CASSLVGGSQPQHF. The CDR3 DNA sequence: TGTGCCAGCAGTTTAGTCGGGGGAAGTCAGCCCCAGCATTTT.

The CDR3 nucleotides read TGTGCCAGCAAAGACGGGGGCCACCACCAGCCCCAGCATTTT. It encodes CASKDGGHHQPQHF. The rearrangement joins TRBV19 to TRBJ1-5, with D tentatively TRBD1 (6 bases). V shed 9 bases and J shed 7 bases, with 19 bases lying between them. This CDR3 spans 14 amino acids. Germline assignment: CDR1 LNHDA and CDR2 SQIVND (reference sequence).

The gene calls are TRBV2 and TRBJ1-4; TRBD1 matches at 9 bases. V trimming: 5 bases; J trimming: 14 bases; junction bases outside the gene matches: 9. Germline loops: CDR1 SNHLY, CDR2 FYNNEI. CDR3 length equals 13 residues. The CDR3 coding sequence is TGTGCCAGCAGTTGGGACAGGGTTAGTTTTCTGTTTTTT. It encodes CASSWDRVSFLFF.

The chain has TRBV4-2 and TRBJ2-3; the match to TRBD1 covers 9 bases. The CDR3 is 16 residues long. With V trimmed by 2 bases and J by 4 bases, 7 bases remained unmatched. Germline V lookup: CDR1 LGHNA, CDR2 YNFKEQ. The CDR3 sequence: CASSQRGQGIADTQYF. CDR3 in DNA: TGTGCCAGCAGCCAACGGGGACAGGGTATAGCAGATACGCAGTATTTT.

This rearrangement joins TRBV18 to TRBJ2-1, with 9 positions matching TRBD1. Germline V gene lookup returns CDR1 KGHSH and CDR2 LQKENI. The trim removed 9 bases at V and 8 bases at J, leaving 8 bases unmatched. This CDR3 region has 13 residues. This chain's CDR3 is CARPGQGLDEQFF. Here the CDR3 DNA reads TGTGCCAGGCCGGGACAGGGTTTGGATGAGCAGTTCTTC.

As DNA, the CDR3 is TGTGCCAGCAGCCAAGACGGTAACACCATATATTTT. It is translated as CASSQDGNTIYF. This chain uses TRBV3-1 (or the pseudogene TRBV3-2) with TRBJ1-3; D remains unclear. CDR1 and CDR2 (germline): LGHDT, YNNKEL (reference sequence). CDR3 size: 12 residues. V dropped 0 bases and J dropped 7 bases, with 4 bases sitting between them.

The chain links TRBV7-3 to TRBJ2-1; TRBD1 matches at 7 bases. Trimming took 4 bases from V and 10 from J; bases not matched to a gene: 4. CDR3 size: 12 residues. Germline loops: CDR1 SGHTA, CDR2 FQGTGA. CDR3 in DNA: TGTGCCAGCAGCTCGACAGGGAGCGAGCAGTTCTTC. This codes for CASSSTGSEQFF. Based on the CDR3 plus reference TRBV7-3 and TRBJ2-1, the full variable domain is GAGVSQTPSNKVTEKGKYVELRCDPISGHTALYWYRQSLGQGPEFLIYFQGTGAADDSGLPNDRFFAVRPEGSVSTLKIQRTERGDSAVYLCASSSTGSEQFFGPGTRLTVL.

The V and J genes are TRBV27 and TRBJ2-5; TRBD2 matches 11 bases. With V trimmed by 7 bases and J by 5 bases, 27 bases remained unmatched. CDR3 length: 21 residues. Germline CDR1 reads MNHEY; CDR2 reads SMNVEV (reference sequence). The CDR3 here is CASILSLRGKASGRWRETQYF. As DNA, the CDR3 is TGTGCCAGCATTCTCTCCCTCAGGGGGAAGGCTAGCGGGAGGTGGCGCGAGACCCAGTACTTC.

CDR3 DNA sequence: TGTGCCAGCAGCTTAGGTCAGGGGGAAGAGACCCAGTACTTC. It yields the protein CASSLGQGEETQYF. The J gene is TRBJ2-5, the V gene TRBV7-8; 7 bases are shared with TRBD1. The germline V gene encodes CDR1 SGHVS and CDR2 FQNEAQ. Trimming at V came to 1 base and at J to 3 bases, leaving 2 bases not matched to a gene. This CDR3 is 14 amino acids long.